Listed below are T cell receptor beta chains from one sample, sequenced in a study of T-cell memory formation after mild COVID-19. TCRdb called the 5' RACE reads again in MiXCR, with one record for every CDR3 protein. The table lists around 150,000 distinct CDR3 sequences, roughly 31% of them singletons. Sequencing was carried out using PBMCs or a T cell subset sorted from them (not recorded which). The receptors were sampled from an adult woman who had mild COVID-19 (a few samples of this study predate the infection). Cell type and time point are not known. Both conserved end residues are part of each CDR3.

TRBJ2-2,16,TRBV7-2,CASSPASGKNTGELFF
TRBJ2-2,13,TRBV7-2,CASRKGDTGELFF
TRBJ2-7,12,TRBV30,CAWSAGYYEQYF
TRBJ1-1,13,TRBV20-1,CSASFSGNTEAFF
TRBJ2-7,16,TRBV28,CASRTQGAFKSYEQYF
TRBJ2-4,16,TRBV7-9,CASSAGLNIAKNIQYF
TRBJ1-2,14,TRBV29-1,CSVDHRGLGYGYTF
TRBJ1-5,15,TRBV4-1,CASSRNIGPDQPQHF
TRBJ2-3,14,TRBV3-1,CASSQGGYTDTQYF
TRBJ2-2,15,TRBV7-3,CASSSGQGNTGELFF
TRBJ1-6,15,TRBV5-1,CASSLARGENSPLHF
TRBJ1-2,14,TRBV12-3/TRBV12-4,CASSLVGTDYGYTF
TRBJ2-7,16,TRBV7-9,CASSRPLGQVSYEQYF
TRBJ2-7,16,TRBV23-1,CASSPHRGQGGYEQYF
TRBJ2-1,11,TRBV4-1,CATWDGTKQFF
TRBJ2-7,16,TRBV28,CASSLRTSGGPYEKYF
TRBJ2-7,13,TRBV29-1,CSVNSRSSYEQYF
TRBJ2-1,16,TRBV5-6,CASSLFSPNTYNEQFF
TRBJ2-4,18,TRBV15,CATSFQVSSGAGFAIQYF
TRBJ2-2,19,TRBV12-3/TRBV12-4,CASSLSPELHTIGSGELFF
TRBJ1-6,15,TRBV27,CASSFGQGDNSPLHF
TRBJ2-3,14,TRBV10-3,CAIAVGGDTDTQYF
TRBJ2-7,13,TRBV5-4,CASSIGQAIKQYF
TRBJ2-3,14,TRBV2,CASSEALFTDTQYF
TRBJ1-6,16,TRBV12-3/TRBV12-4,CASSPTGTGVSSPLHF
TRBJ2-3,14,TRBV4-3,CASSQDRNTDTQYF
TRBJ1-1,12,TRBV29-1,CSGTQGRTEAFF
TRBJ2-1,13,TRBV5-4,CASSGEAYNEQFF
TRBJ2-7,13,TRBV28,CASTSQGSYEQYF
TRBJ2-1,16,TRBV5-1,CASSLEGSGMHNEQFF
TRBJ1-5,15,TRBV20-1,CSARRDRVGNQPQHF
TRBJ1-2,13,TRBV6-5,CASSFTGQYGYTF
TRBJ1-5,16,TRBV6-4,CASRVRDRGRNQPQHF
TRBJ2-2,15,TRBV4-3,CASSQGTPNTGELFF
TRBJ2-3,14,TRBV29-1,CSVRGHLPTDTQYF
TRBJ2-7,13,TRBV19,CASRDRGRMEQYF